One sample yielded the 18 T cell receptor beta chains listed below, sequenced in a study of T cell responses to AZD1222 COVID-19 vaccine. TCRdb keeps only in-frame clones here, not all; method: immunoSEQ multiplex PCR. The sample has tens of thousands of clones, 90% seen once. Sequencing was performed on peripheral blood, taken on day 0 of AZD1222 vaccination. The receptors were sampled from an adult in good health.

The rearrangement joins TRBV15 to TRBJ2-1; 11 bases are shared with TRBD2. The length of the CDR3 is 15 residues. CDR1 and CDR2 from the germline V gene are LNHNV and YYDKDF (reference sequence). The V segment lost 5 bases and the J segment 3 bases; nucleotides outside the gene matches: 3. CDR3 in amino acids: CATSGGTSGYNEQFF. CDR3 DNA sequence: TGTGCCACCAGCGGAGGGACTAGCGGCTACAATGAGCAGTTCTTC.

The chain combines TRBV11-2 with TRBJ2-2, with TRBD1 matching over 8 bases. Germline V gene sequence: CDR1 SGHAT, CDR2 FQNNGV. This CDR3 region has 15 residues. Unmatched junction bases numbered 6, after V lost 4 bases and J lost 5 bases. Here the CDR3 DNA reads TGTGCCAGCAGCTACAGGACAGGGAGGACCGGGGAGCTGTTTTTT. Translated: CASSYRTGRTGELFF.

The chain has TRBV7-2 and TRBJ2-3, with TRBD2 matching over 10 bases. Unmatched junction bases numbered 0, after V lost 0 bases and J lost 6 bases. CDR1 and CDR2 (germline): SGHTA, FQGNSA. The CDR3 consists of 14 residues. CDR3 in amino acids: CASSLAGLADTQYF. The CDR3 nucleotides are TGTGCCAGCAGCTTAGCGGGACTAGCGGATACGCAGTATTTT. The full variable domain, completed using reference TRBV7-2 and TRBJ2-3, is GAGVSQSPSNKVTEKGKDVELRCDPISGHTALYWYRQSLGQGLEFLIYFQGNSAPDKSGLPSDRFSAERTGGSVSTLTIQRTQQEDSAVYLCASSLAGLADTQYFGPGTRLTVL.

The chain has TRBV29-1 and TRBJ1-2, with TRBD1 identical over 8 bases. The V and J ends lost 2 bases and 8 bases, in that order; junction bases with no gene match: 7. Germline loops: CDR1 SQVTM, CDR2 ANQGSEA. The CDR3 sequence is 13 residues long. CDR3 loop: CSVENQGAEGYTF. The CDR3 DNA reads TGCAGCGTTGAAAACCAGGGGGCTGAGGGCTACACCTTC.

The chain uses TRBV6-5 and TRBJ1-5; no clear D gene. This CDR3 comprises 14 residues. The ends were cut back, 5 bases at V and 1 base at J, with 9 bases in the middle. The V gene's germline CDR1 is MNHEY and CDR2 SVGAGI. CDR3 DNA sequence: TGTGCCAGCAGTATGGGAGGGAGCAATCAGCCCCAGCATTTT. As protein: CASSMGGSNQPQHF.

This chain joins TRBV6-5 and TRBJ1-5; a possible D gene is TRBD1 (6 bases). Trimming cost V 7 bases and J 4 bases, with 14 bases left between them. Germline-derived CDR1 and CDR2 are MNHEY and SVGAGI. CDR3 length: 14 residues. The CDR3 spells CASKGRGNNQPQHF. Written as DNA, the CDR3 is TGTGCCAGCAAGGGCAGGGGAAATAATCAGCCCCAGCATTTT.

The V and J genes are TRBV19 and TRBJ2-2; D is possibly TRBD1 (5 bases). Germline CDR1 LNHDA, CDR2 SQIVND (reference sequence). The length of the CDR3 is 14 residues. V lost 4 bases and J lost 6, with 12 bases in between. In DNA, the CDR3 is TGTGCCAGTAGTACCTTCGACAGAGCCGGGGAGCTGTTTTTT. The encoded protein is CASSTFDRAGELFF.

In DNA, the CDR3 is TGTGCCAGCAAGACAGGGGCCTATGGCTACACCTTC. This sequence encodes CASKTGAYGYTF. The chain carries TRBV28 and TRBJ1-2; 8 nucleotides agree with TRBD1. CDR1 MDHEN and CDR2 SYDVKM come from the germline V gene. The junction had 2 bases not matched to a gene; V was cut back by 7 bases and J by 4 bases. The CDR3 covers 12 residues.

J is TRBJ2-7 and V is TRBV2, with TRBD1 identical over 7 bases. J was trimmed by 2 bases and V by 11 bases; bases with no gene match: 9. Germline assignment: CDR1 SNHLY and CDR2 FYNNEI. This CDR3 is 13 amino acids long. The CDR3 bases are TGTGCCGGCTCACCGGGACAGACCTACGAGCAGTACTTC. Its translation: CAGSPGQTYEQYF.

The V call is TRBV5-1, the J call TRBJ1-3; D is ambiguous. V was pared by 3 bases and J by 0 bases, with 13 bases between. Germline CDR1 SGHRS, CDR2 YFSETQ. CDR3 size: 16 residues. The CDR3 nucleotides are TGCGCCAGCAGCTCGATACCCGGAGGCTCTGGAAACACCATATATTTT. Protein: CASSSIPGGSGNTIYF.

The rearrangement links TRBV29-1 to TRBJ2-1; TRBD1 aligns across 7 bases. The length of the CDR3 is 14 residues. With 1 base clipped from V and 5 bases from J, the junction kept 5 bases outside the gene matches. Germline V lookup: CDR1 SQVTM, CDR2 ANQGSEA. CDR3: CSVEAGTADNEQFF. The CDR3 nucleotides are TGCAGCGTTGAAGCCGGGACAGCCGACAATGAGCAGTTCTTC.

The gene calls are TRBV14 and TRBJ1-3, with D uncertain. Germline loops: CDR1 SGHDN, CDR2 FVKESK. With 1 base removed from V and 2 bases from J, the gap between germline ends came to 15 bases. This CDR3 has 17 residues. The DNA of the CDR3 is TGTGCCAGCAGCCAAGCCTGGGGAGAAGTAGCTGGAAACACCATATATTTT. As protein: CASSQAWGEVAGNTIYF. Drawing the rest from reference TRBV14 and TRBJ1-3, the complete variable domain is EAGVTQFPSHSVIEKGQTVTLRCDPISGHDNLYWYRRVMGKEIKFLLHFVKESKQDESGMPNNRFLAERTGGTYSTLKVQPAELEDSGVYFCASSQAWGEVAGNTIYFGEGSWLTVV.

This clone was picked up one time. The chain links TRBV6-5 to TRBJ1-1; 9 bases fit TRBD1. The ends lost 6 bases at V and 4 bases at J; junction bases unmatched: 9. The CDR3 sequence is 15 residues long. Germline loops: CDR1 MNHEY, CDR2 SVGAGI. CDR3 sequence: CASSIQGAFSTEAFF. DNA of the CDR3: TGTGCCAGCAGCATACAGGGGGCTTTTAGCACTGAAGCTTTCTTT.

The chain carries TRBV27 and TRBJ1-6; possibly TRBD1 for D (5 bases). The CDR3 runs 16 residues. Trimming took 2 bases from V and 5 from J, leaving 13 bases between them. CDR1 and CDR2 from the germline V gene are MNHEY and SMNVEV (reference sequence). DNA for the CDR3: TGTGCCAGCAGTTTAAGATACGGGGCAAATAATTCACCCCTCCACTTT. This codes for CASSLRYGANNSPLHF.

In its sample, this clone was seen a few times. The CDR3: CAWTSGTGAYGYTF. The DNA of the CDR3 is TGTGCCTGGACCTCCGGGACAGGGGCCTATGGCTACACCTTC. The V call is TRBV30, the J call TRBJ1-2; 10 bases align to TRBD1. The CDR3 has 14 residues. In germline, CDR1 is GTSNPN, CDR2 SVGIG (reference sequence). The J segment lost 4 bases and the V segment lost 4 bases, leaving 6 bases of the junction unmatched. Full variable domain (missing parts from reference TRBV30 and TRBJ1-2): SQTIHQWPATLVQPVGSPLSLECTVEGTSNPNLYWYRQAAGRGLQLLFYSVGIGQISSEVPQNLSASRPQDRQFILSSKKLLLSDSGFYLCAWTSGTGAYGYTFGSGTRLTVV.

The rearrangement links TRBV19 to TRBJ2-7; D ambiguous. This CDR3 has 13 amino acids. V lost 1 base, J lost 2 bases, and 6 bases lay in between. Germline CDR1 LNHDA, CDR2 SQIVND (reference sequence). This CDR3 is CASSIGRTYEQYF. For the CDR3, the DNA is TGTGCCAGTAGTATAGGGAGAACCTACGAGCAGTACTTC.

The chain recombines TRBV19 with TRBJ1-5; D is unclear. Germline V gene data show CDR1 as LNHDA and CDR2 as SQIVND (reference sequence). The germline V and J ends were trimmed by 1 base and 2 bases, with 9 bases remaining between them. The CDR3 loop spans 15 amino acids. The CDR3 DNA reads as TGTGCCAGTAGTATAGGCATGTGGGGCAATCAGCCCCAGCATTTT. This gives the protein CASSIGMWGNQPQHF.

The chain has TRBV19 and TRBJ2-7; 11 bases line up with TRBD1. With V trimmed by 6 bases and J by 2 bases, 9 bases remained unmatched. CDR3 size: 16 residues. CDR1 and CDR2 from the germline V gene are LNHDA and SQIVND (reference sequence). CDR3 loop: CASSSAGTGGTYEQYF. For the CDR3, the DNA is TGTGCCAGTAGCTCAGCCGGGACAGGGGGAACCTACGAGCAGTACTTC.